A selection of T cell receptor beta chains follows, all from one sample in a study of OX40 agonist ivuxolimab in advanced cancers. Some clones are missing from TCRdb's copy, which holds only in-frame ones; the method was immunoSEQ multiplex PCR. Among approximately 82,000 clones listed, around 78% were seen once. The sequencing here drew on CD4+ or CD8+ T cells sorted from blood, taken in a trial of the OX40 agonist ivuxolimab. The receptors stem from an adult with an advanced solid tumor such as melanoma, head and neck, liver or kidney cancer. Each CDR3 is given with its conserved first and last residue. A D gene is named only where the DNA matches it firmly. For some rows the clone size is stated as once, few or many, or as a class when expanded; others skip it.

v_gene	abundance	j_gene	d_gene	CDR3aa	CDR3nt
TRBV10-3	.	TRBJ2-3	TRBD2	CATLPSGTDTQYF	TGTGCCACCCTGCCTAGCGGAACAGATACGCAGTATTTT
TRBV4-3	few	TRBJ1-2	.	CASSQDALSNYGYTF	TGCGCCAGCAGCCAAGATGCGCTTTCTAACTATGGCTACACCTTC
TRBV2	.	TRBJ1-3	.	CANRRDSGNTIYF	TGTGCCAATCGACGGGACTCTGGAAACACCATATATTTT
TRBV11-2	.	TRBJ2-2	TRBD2	CASSSRVAGGYGELFF	TGTGCCAGCAGCTCCCGAGTAGCGGGGGGATACGGGGAGCTGTTTTTT
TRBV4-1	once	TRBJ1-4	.	CASSRGGGLIEKLFF	TGCGCCAGCAGCCGGGGAGGGGGGCTAATTGAAAAACTGTTTTTT
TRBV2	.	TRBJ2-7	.	CASRQDSLKSYEQYF	TGTGCCAGCAGACAAGACAGCTTGAAATCCTACGAGCAGTACTTC
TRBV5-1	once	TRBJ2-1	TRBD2	CASTPLSLAGGSYNEQFF	TGCGCCAGCACCCCGCTCAGTCTAGCGGGGGGCTCCTACAATGAGCAGTTCTTC
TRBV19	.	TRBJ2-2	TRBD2	CASTPIGLAGAGELFF	TGTGCCAGTACTCCAATCGGGTTAGCGGGGGCCGGGGAGCTGTTTTTT
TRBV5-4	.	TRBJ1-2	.	CASSAPSYGYTF	TGTGCCAGCAGCGCCCCAAGCTATGGCTACACCTTC
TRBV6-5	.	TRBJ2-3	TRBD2	CASKPGGRTDTQYF	TGTGCCAGCAAACCGGGGGGTCGTACAGATACGCAGTATTTT
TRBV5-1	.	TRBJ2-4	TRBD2	CASSLGDGRGNIQYF	TGCGCCAGCAGCCTAGGGGACGGGAGGGGAAACATTCAGTACTTC
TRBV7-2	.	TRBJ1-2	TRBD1	CASSQRTGPYGYTF	TGTGCCAGCAGCCAACGGACAGGGCCTTATGGCTACACCTTC
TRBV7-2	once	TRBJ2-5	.	CASSLGRETQYF	TGTGCCAGCAGCTTAGGGAGGGAGACCCAGTACTTC
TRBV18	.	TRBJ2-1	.	CASSPGGAKYNEQFF	TGTGCCAGCTCACCAGGAGGGGCCAAGTACAATGAGCAGTTCTTC
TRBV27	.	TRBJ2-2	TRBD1	CASSANFRGQGTGELFF	TGTGCCAGCAGTGCCAATTTCAGGGGGCAAGGCACCGGGGAGCTGTTTTTT
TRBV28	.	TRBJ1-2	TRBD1	CASSSGGTAHYGYTF	TGTGCCAGCAGTTCTGGTGGGACAGCCCACTATGGCTACACCTTC
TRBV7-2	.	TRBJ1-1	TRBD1	CASSEGADRGREAFF	TGTGCCAGCAGCGAGGGGGCCGACAGGGGGCGCGAAGCTTTCTTT
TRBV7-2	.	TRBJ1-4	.	CASSFQDHEKLFF	TGTGCCAGCAGCTTCCAGGATCATGAAAAACTGTTTTTT
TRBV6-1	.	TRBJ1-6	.	CASSEGGRRLNSPLHF	TGTGCCAGCAGTGAGGGGGGAAGACGCCTCAATTCACCCCTCCACTTT
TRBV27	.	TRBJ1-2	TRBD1	CASSPTGINYGYTF	TGTGCCAGCAGTCCGACAGGGATTAACTATGGCTACACCTTC
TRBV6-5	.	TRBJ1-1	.	CASRTDSLNTEAFF	TGTGCCAGCAGAACGGACAGCTTGAACACTGAAGCTTTCTTT
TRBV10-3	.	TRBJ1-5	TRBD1	CAISPGQGQGQPQHF	TGTGCCATCAGTCCGGGACAGGGGCAAGGTCAGCCCCAGCATTTT
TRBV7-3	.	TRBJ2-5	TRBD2	CASSTSGAETQYF	TGTGCCAGCAGCACTAGCGGGGCTGAGACCCAGTACTTC
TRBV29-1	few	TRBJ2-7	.	CSVEGSQYEQYF	TGCAGCGTTGAAGGTAGTCAGTACGAGCAGTACTTC
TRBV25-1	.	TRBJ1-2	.	CASSEPGTAGGYTF	TGTGCCAGCAGTGAACCGGGGACCGCCGGTGGCTACACCTTC
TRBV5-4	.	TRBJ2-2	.	CASSVEGVVTGELFF	TGTGCCAGCAGCGTCGAGGGTGTGGTGACCGGGGAGCTGTTTTTT
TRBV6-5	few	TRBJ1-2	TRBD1	CASSYTGQGLNYGYTF	TGTGCCAGCAGTTACACCGGACAGGGTCTTAACTATGGCTACACCTTC